These 28 T cell receptor beta chains came from one sample sequenced in a study of shared clonotypes between healthy human individuals. Repertoires were generated with immunoSEQ multiplex PCR, while TCRdb's copy carries only in-frame clones and drops some. This table holds 2 million to 2.5 million clones, 85% to 95% found once. The sequencing sample was made of naive CD4+ T cells from PBMCs. The subset denotes: CD45RA+ positively selected. Receptors were obtained from a man aged 18 to 35 in good health. Some clones in this sample may be carry-over from other donors' samples.

The chain uses TRBV5-1 and TRBJ2-1; TRBD1 might be the D (5 bases). The CDR3 has 16 amino acids. Germline CDR1 SGHRS, CDR2 YFSETQ. Trimming left V 0 bases short and J 4 bases short, with 14 bases between. The DNA for the CDR3 is TGCGCCAGCAGCTTGGCCCAAGGGGCTGATTACAATGAGCAGTTCTTC. This gives the protein CASSLAQGADYNEQFF.

This chain uses TRBV5-8 with TRBJ2-5, with a tentative D call TRBD2 (5 bases). CDR3 length equals 17 residues. V was clipped by 4 bases and J by 0 bases, with 19 bases between them. CDR1 SGHTS and CDR2 YDEGEE come from the germline V gene. Written as DNA, the CDR3 is TGTGCCAGCAGCCCCCCCGAGGCTAGCAGATACCAAGAGACCCAGTACTTC. It specifies CASSPPEASRYQETQYF.

The chain couples TRBV7-8 to TRBJ2-5; no definite D call. The CDR3 contains 14 residues. Germline V gene data show CDR1 as SGHVS and CDR2 as FQNEAQ. V was pared by 5 bases and J by 5 bases, with 15 bases between. CDR3 sequence: CASSALSKVETQYF. The CDR3 DNA is TGTGCCAGCAGCGCCCTGTCGAAGGTGGAGACCCAGTACTTC. Full variable domain (outside the CDR3, taken from reference TRBV7-8 and TRBJ2-5): GAGVSQSPRYKVAKRGQDVALRCDPISGHVSLFWYQQALGQGPEFLTYFQNEAQLDKSGLPSDRFFAERPEGSVSTLKIQRTQQEDSAVYLCASSALSKVETQYFGPGTRLLVL.

The chain couples TRBV7-9 to TRBJ1-1; D unresolved. The V end was cut by 2 bases, the J end by 0 bases, with 7 bases between. Germline-derived CDR1 and CDR2 are SEHNR and FQNEAQ (reference sequence). This CDR3 contains 14 residues. Here the CDR3 DNA reads TGTGCCAGCAGCTTACAGTTTCTGAACACTGAAGCTTTCTTT. It translates to CASSLQFLNTEAFF.

There are a few counts of this clone. This CDR3 is also generated by other DNA sequences in the sample. The chain couples TRBV5-4 to TRBJ1-3, with D unclear. Trimming cost V 0 bases and J 0 bases, with 4 bases left between them. CDR1 is SGHNT, CDR2 YYREEE, per germline (reference sequence). CDR3 length: 14 residues. The CDR3 here is CASSLGSSGNTIYF. CDR3 coding DNA: TGTGCCAGCAGCTTGGGATCCTCTGGAAACACCATATATTTT.

The V gene is TRBV7-2, the J gene TRBJ2-3; D unresolved. CDR1 is SGHTA, CDR2 FQGNSA, per germline. The ends were cut back, 5 bases at V and 4 bases at J, with 7 bases in the middle. The CDR3 extends over 12 amino acids. The CDR3 region is CASSEWADTQYF. CDR3 DNA sequence: TGTGCCAGCAGCGAATGGGCAGATACGCAGTATTTT. The full variable domain, in which reference TRBV7-2 and TRBJ2-3 provide the parts outside the CDR3, is GAGVSQSPSNKVTEKGKDVELRCDPISGHTALYWYRQSLGQGLEFLIYFQGNSAPDKSGLPSDRFSAERTGGSVSTLTIQRTQQEDSAVYLCASSEWADTQYFGPGTRLTVL.

This clone appeared a single time. The chain recombines TRBV11-2 with TRBJ1-4, with D perhaps TRBD1 (6 bases). V was trimmed by 3 bases and J by 7 bases, leaving 12 bases between them. The CDR3 has 14 amino acids. In germline, CDR1 is SGHAT, CDR2 FQNNGV. CDR3 loop: CASSFRTVTEKLFF. The CDR3 DNA reads TGTGCCAGCAGCTTCCGGACAGTCACTGAAAAACTGTTTTTT.

The chain couples TRBV29-1 to TRBJ2-1; 8 bases align to TRBD2. Germline values: CDR1 SQVTM, CDR2 ANQGSEA. The CDR3 has 14 residues. Trimming removed 6 bases from V and 6 bases from J; junction bases left unmatched: 10. Here the CDR3 DNA reads TGCAGCGTGAAAGCGGGGGAAGTCGCCAATGAGCAGTTCTTC. Its translation: CSVKAGEVANEQFF.

This sequence joins TRBV27 and TRBJ1-6; a weak D match, TRBD1 (6 bases). CDR3 size: 15 residues. Between the trimmed V and J ends, which lost 0 bases and 6 bases, there was a span of 9 bases. Germline assignment: CDR1 MNHEY and CDR2 SMNVEV (reference sequence). CDR3 loop: CASSLSVRGNSPLHF. In nucleotides, the CDR3 is TGTGCCAGCAGTTTATCTGTCAGGGGTAATTCACCCCTCCACTTT.

The gene calls are TRBV11-2 and TRBJ2-7, with 11 bases identical to TRBD1. V was clipped by 5 bases and J by 1 base; unmatched bases: 7. CDR1 and CDR2 from the germline V gene are SGHAT and FQNNGV. This CDR3 contains 16 residues. In nucleotides, the CDR3 is TGTGCCAGCAGCGGCTGGGGACAGGGGGGATCCTACGAGCAGTACTTC. Residues: CASSGWGQGGSYEQYF.

J is TRBJ2-3 and V is TRBV7-9, with a weak D call TRBD2 (6 bases). Looked up from germline, CDR1 is SEHNR and CDR2 is FQNEAQ (reference sequence). The CDR3 covers 16 residues. The V gene lost 1 base and the J gene lost 3 bases, with 14 bases spanning the gap. As DNA, the CDR3 is TGTGCCAGCAGCTTAGGAAATGGGGGGAGTACAGATACGCAGTATTTT. Encoded protein: CASSLGNGGSTDTQYF.

This clone was seen a single time. The rearrangement joins TRBV7-9 to TRBJ2-1; 10 bases align to TRBD2. CDR3 size: 16 residues. The germline CDR1 and CDR2 sequences are SEHNR and FQNEAQ (reference sequence). J was trimmed by 5 bases and V by 5 bases; bases with no gene match: 9. CDR3 sequence reads: CASSLRRLAGNNEQFF. The CDR3 DNA reads as TGTGCCAGCAGCCTCCGTCGACTAGCGGGTAACAATGAGCAGTTCTTC.

This sequence joins TRBV19 and TRBJ2-2; TRBD2 matches at 8 bases. The V gene's germline CDR1 is LNHDA and CDR2 SQIVND (reference sequence). This CDR3 region has 17 residues. V lost 3 bases, J lost 4 bases, and 10 bases stayed unmatched. The CDR3: CASSMWWGLEFTGELFF. In nucleotides, the CDR3 is TGTGCCAGTAGTATGTGGTGGGGACTAGAATTCACCGGGGAGCTGTTTTTT.

The J gene is TRBJ2-5, the V gene TRBV5-1, with unresolved D. This CDR3 spans 13 amino acids. The V gene lost 4 bases and the J gene lost 5 bases, with 12 bases spanning the gap. From germline, CDR1 is SGHRS and CDR2 YFSETQ. CDR3 in amino acids: CASSTDDRETQYF. In nucleotides, the CDR3 is TGCGCCAGCAGCACGGACGATAGGGAGACCCAGTACTTC.

This chain connects TRBV15 to TRBJ2-3, with 7 nucleotides matching TRBD2. This CDR3 is built from 16 residues. Germline CDR1 LNHNV, CDR2 YYDKDF (reference sequence). With 5 bases clipped from V and 5 bases from J, the junction kept 13 bases outside the gene matches. The CDR3 spells CATSRTRSGLGDTQYF. The CDR3 DNA sequence: TGTGCCACCAGCCGGACCAGGAGCGGACTAGGAGATACGCAGTATTTT.

About this clone itself: The same CDR3 also results from other DNA sequences found in this sample. The gene calls are TRBV9 and TRBJ1-5, with D perhaps matching TRBD1 (5 bases). The CDR3 is 15 amino acids. V gave up 2 bases and J gave up 0 bases, with 9 bases separating them. From germline, CDR1 is SGDLS and CDR2 YYNGEE. DNA for the CDR3: TGTGCCAGCAGCGTCGGGGGGTATAGCAATCAGCCCCAGCATTTT. The encoded protein is CASSVGGYSNQPQHF.

About this clone itself: Other DNA sequences from this sample encode an identical CDR3 as well. The genes are TRBV5-1 and TRBJ2-5, with 12 bases matching TRBD2. The trim removed 4 bases at V and 3 bases at J, leaving 19 bases unmatched. The CDR3 loop spans 20 amino acids. CDR1 is SGHRS and CDR2 is YFSETQ in the germline V gene. CDR3 sequence: CASSMVYFPGLAGGEETQYF. The DNA of the CDR3 is TGCGCCAGCAGCATGGTTTACTTTCCGGGGCTAGCGGGAGGGGAAGAGACCCAGTACTTC.

The genes are TRBV30 and TRBJ2-3, with 11 bases that match TRBD2. Per the germline V gene, CDR1 is GTSNPN and CDR2 is SVGIG (reference sequence). The CDR3 totals 14 residues. Trimming cost V 3 bases and J 3 bases; bases outside gene matches: 2. Here the CDR3 reads CAWRGLAVTDTQYF. Here the CDR3 DNA reads TGTGCCTGGAGGGGACTAGCGGTTACAGATACGCAGTATTTT.

J is TRBJ2-7 and V is TRBV7-2, with TRBD2 matching over 9 bases. Germline CDR1 and CDR2: SGHTA and FQGNSA. With V trimmed by 3 bases and J by 2 bases, 14 bases remained unmatched. The CDR3 runs 18 residues. As DNA, the CDR3 is TGTGCCAGCAGCTTTCCCCCCGGGCTAGCGGGAAACCCCTACGAGCAGTACTTC. Amino acid sequence: CASSFPPGLAGNPYEQYF.

The genes are TRBV2 and TRBJ1-1; D is unresolved. The CDR3 has 13 residues. Per the germline V gene, CDR1 is SNHLY and CDR2 is FYNNEI. With 2 bases removed from V and 7 bases from J, the gap between germline ends came to 11 bases. The CDR3 DNA is TGTGCCAGCAGTGAATTGCCGGGGAGTGAAGCTTTCTTT. The encoded protein is CASSELPGSEAFF.

This chain links TRBV4-3 with TRBJ2-6; maybe TRBD2 (6 bases). CDR1 is LGHNA, CDR2 YSLEER, per germline. Trimming took off 3 bases at V and 1 base at J, with 16 bases between the two ends. The CDR3 totals 18 residues. CDR3 in DNA: TGCGCCAGCAGCCACGGCCGGGACTTTGTATCTGGGGCCAACGTCCTGACTTTC. Translation: CASSHGRDFVSGANVLTF.

Concerning this clone itself: This sample includes further DNA sequences coding for the same CDR3. For the CDR3, the DNA is TGCGCCAGCAGCTTGGCATCGCAGAACACTGAAGCTTTCTTT. Translating it yields CASSLASQNTEAFF. This chain connects TRBV5-1 to TRBJ1-1; D gene ambiguous. Germline assignment: CDR1 SGHRS and CDR2 YFSETQ. The CDR3 is made up of 14 amino acids. V was trimmed by 0 bases and J by 1 base, leaving 7 bases between them.

This chain links TRBV2 with TRBJ2-7, with D perhaps matching TRBD2 (5 bases). The CDR3 totals 14 residues. Germline values: CDR1 SNHLY, CDR2 FYNNEI. V was clipped by 4 bases and J by 0 bases, with 10 bases between them. The CDR3, as DNA: TGTGCCAGCAGTGTCAGCCGGGACTCCTACGAGCAGTACTTC. It encodes CASSVSRDSYEQYF.

This rearrangement joins TRBV9 to TRBJ2-5; maybe TRBD2 (6 bases). There are 15 residues in the CDR3. Germline CDR1 SGDLS, CDR2 YYNGEE. V was shortened by 1 base and J by 1 base, with 11 bases between the two germline ends. The CDR3 nucleotides read TGTGCCAGCAGCGTAATGGGGACTTCCCAAGAGACCCAGTACTTC. It yields the protein CASSVMGTSQETQYF.

J is TRBJ1-4 and V is TRBV7-9, with TRBD1 matching 7 bases. The germline V gene has CDR1 SEHNR and CDR2 FQNEAQ (reference sequence). V lost 3 bases and J lost 6; bases outside the gene matches: 13. This CDR3 spans 17 amino acids. This CDR3 reads CASSFGTAKGYDEKLFF. CDR3 nucleotides: TGTGCCAGCAGCTTTGGGACAGCTAAAGGGTATGATGAAAAACTGTTTTTT.

CDR3 bases: TGTGCCAGCAGTGAACTGGACATACCTAATGAAAAACTGTTTTTT. This encodes CASSELDIPNEKLFF. The rearrangement joins TRBV2 to TRBJ1-4; TRBD1 might be the D (5 bases). CDR3 length: 15 residues. The germline V gene encodes CDR1 SNHLY and CDR2 FYNNEI. V was clipped by 2 bases and J by 3 bases, with 10 bases between them.

J is TRBJ1-1 and V is TRBV10-1; no clear D. Trimming stripped 3 bases from V and 5 bases from J, with 13 bases between. Germline V lookup: CDR1 WNHNN, CDR2 SYGVQD (reference sequence). This CDR3 spans 14 amino acids. This CDR3 is CASSEGSVFTEAFF. The DNA for the CDR3 is TGCGCCAGCAGTGAAGGCTCAGTTTTTACTGAAGCTTTCTTT.

The chain links TRBV6-1 to TRBJ2-7, with TRBD1 as a possible D gene (5 bases). Germline V gives CDR1 MNHNS, CDR2 SASEGT. V shed 5 bases and J shed 2 bases, with 10 bases lying between them. The CDR3 loop spans 13 amino acids. CDR3 loop: CASSKGQPYEQYF. The CDR3 DNA sequence: TGTGCCAGCAGTAAAGGACAACCCTACGAGCAGTACTTC.